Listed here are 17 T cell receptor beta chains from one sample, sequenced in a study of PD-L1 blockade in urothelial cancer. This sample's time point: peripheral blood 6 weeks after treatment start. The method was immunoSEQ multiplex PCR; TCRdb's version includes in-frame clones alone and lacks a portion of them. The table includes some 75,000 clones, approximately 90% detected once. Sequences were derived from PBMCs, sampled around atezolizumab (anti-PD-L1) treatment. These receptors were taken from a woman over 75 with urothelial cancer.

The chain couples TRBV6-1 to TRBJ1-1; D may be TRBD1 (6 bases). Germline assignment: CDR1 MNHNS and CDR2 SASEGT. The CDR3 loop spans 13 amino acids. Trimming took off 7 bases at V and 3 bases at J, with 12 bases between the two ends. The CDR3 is CASKTGFDTEAFF. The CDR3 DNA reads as TGTGCCAGCAAGACAGGTTTTGACACTGAAGCTTTCTTT.

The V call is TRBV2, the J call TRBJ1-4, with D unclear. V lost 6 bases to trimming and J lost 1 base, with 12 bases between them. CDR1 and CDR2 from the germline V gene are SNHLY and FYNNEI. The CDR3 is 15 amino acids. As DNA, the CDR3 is TGTGCCAGCAGGGCCCTCCGGGGAACTAATGAAAAACTGTTTTTT. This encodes CASRALRGTNEKLFF.

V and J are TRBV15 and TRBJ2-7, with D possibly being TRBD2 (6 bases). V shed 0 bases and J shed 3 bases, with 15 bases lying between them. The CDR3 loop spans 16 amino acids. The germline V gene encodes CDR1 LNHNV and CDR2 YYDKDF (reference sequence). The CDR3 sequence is CATSRDRGGHGYEQYF. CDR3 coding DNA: TGTGCCACCAGCAGAGACCGGGGAGGCCACGGCTACGAGCAGTACTTC.

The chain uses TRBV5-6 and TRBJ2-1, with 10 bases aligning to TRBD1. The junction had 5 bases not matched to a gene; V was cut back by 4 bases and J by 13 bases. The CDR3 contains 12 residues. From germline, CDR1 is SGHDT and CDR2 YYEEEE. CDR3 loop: CASSTDRGGQFF. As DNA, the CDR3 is TGTGCCAGCAGCACGGACAGGGGGGGACAGTTCTTC.

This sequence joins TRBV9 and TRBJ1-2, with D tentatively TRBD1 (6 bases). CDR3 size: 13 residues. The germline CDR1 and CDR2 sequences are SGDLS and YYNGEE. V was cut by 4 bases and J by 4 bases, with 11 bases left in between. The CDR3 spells CASSTTGSYGYTF. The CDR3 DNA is TGTGCCAGCAGCACGACAGGTTCCTATGGCTACACCTTC.

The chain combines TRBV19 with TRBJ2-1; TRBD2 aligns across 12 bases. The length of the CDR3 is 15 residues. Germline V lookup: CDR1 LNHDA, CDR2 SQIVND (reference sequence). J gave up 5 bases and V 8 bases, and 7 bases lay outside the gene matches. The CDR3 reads CASARLAGVNNEQFF. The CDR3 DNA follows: TGTGCCAGTGCACGACTAGCGGGAGTGAACAATGAGCAGTTCTTC.

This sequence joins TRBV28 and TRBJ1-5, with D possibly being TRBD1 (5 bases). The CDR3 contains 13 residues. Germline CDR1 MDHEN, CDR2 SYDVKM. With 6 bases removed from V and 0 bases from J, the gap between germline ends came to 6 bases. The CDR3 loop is CASRGGSNQPQHF. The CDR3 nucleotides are TGTGCCAGCAGGGGGGGTAGCAATCAGCCCCAGCATTTT.

CDR3 sequence reads: CASSLGGSGANVLTF. The CDR3 region has the DNA TGTGCCAGCAGCTTAGGAGGGTCTGGGGCCAACGTCCTGACTTTC. The V gene is TRBV7-8, the J gene TRBJ2-6; D may be TRBD2 (5 bases). Trimming cost V 1 base and J 1 base, with 5 bases left between them. The CDR3 runs 15 residues. Germline CDR1 is SGHVS and CDR2 is FQNEAQ.

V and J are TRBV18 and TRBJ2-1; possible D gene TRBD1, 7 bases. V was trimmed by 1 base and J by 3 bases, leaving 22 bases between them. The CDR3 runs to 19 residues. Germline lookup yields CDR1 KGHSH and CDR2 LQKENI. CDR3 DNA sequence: TGTGCCAGCTCACCACTGAGTATTGGGCGGCAGGGGGGCTACAATGAGCAGTTCTTC. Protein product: CASSPLSIGRQGGYNEQFF.

The CDR3 here is CAWSVLRGTRGNGYTF. CDR3 sequence (DNA): TGTGCCTGGAGTGTATTACGGGGAACCAGGGGTAATGGCTACACCTTC. The rearrangement uses TRBV30 and TRBJ1-2; D perhaps matches TRBD1 (6 bases). This CDR3 comprises 16 residues. CDR1 is GTSNPN, CDR2 SVGIG, per germline (reference sequence). Trimming removed 0 bases at V and 6 bases at J, with 20 bases between.

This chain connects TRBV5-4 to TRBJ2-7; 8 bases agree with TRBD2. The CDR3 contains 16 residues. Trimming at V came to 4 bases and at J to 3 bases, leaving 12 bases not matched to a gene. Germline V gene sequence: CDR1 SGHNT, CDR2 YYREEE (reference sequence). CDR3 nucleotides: TGTGCCAGCAGCCAAACTGGCGGGAGGTACCGCTACGAGCAGTACTTC. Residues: CASSQTGGRYRYEQYF.

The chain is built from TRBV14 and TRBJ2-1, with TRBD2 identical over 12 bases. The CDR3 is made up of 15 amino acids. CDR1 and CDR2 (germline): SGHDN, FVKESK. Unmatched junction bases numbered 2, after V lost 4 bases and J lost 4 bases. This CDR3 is CASSPLAGGYNEQFF. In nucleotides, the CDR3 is TGTGCCAGCAGCCCCCTAGCGGGAGGGTACAATGAGCAGTTCTTC.

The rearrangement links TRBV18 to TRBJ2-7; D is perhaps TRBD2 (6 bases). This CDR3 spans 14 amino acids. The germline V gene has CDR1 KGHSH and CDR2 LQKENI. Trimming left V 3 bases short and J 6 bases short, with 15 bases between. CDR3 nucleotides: TGTGCCAGCTCACCTCAGACTAGTGGGAGCGAGCAGTACTTC. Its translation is CASSPQTSGSEQYF.

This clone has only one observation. In DNA form, the CDR3 reads TGTGCCAGCAGCCTTCTATCAGGGTCGGCCGGGGAGCTGTTTTTT. This encodes CASSLLSGSAGELFF. The chain couples TRBV4-2 to TRBJ2-2; D is possibly TRBD1 (5 bases). V was trimmed by 4 bases and J by 6 bases, leaving 15 bases between them. This CDR3 comprises 15 residues. From germline, CDR1 is LGHNA and CDR2 YNFKEQ.

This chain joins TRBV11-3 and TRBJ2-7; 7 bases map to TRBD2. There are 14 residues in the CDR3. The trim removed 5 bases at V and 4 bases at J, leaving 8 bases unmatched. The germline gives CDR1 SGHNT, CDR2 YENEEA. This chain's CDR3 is CASSPRGGPYEQYF. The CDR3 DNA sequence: TGTGCCAGCAGCCCGAGGGGAGGGCCGTACGAGCAGTACTTC.

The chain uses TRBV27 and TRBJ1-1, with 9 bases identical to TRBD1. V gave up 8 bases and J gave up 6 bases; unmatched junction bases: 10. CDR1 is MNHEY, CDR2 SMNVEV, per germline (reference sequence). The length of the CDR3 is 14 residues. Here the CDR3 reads CASGTGQGLSEAFF. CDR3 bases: TGTGCCAGCGGTACGGGACAGGGATTGTCTGAAGCTTTCTTT.

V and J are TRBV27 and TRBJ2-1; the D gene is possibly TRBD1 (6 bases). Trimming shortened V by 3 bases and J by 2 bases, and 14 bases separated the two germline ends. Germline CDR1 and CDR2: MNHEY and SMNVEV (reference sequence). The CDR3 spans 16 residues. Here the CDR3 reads CASSFYRVSPYNEQFF. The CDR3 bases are TGTGCCAGCAGTTTTTACAGGGTAAGCCCCTACAATGAGCAGTTCTTC.